The rows below give T cell receptor beta chains drawn from one sample of a study of blood T cells in healthy people across ages. A single record per CDR3 protein comes from TCRdb applying MiXCR to the 5' RACE reads. Of just over 1 million distinct CDR3 sequences listed, less than 50% are singletons. What was sequenced was blood. These TCRs come from a woman aged 55-69 years in good health. CDR3s include the opening cysteine and the closing phenylalanine or tryptophan. The order of the fields is V gene, D gene, J gene, clone size, CDR3 protein, CDR3 DNA. A D gene is named only where the DNA matches it firmly. Only some rows state a clone size, as once, few, many or a class for expanded clones.

V: TRBV6-6
D: TRBD2
J: TRBJ2-7
size: few
CDR3: CASSLTSGAAYEQYF
DNA: TGTGCCAGCAGTTTAACTAGCGGGGCCGCCTACGAGCAGTACTTC

V: TRBV20-1
D: TRBD1
J: TRBJ1-2
size: few
CDR3: CSAGPDRGLGYTF
DNA: TGCAGTGCTGGGCCCGACAGGGGGCTTGGCTACACCTTC

V: TRBV7-3
D: .
J: TRBJ1-3
size: few
CDR3: CASSLGGSGNTIYF
DNA: TGTGCCAGCAGCTTAGGGGGATCTGGAAACACCATATATTTT

V: TRBV20-1
D: TRBD2
J: TRBJ2-7
size: .
CDR3: CSATGTSGNSRSYEQYF
DNA: TGCAGTGCTACAGGGACTAGCGGGAATAGTAGGTCCTACGAGCAGTACTTC

V: TRBV10-3
D: .
J: TRBJ1-1
size: .
CDR3: CATGGDMNTEAFF
DNA: TGTGCCACGGGGGGGGACATGAACACTGAAGCTTTCTTT

V: TRBV20-1
D: TRBD1
J: TRBJ2-4
size: .
CDR3: CSAMKTGAIKNIQYF
DNA: TGCAGTGCTATGAAAACAGGGGCGATCAAAAACATTCAGTACTTC

V: TRBV29-1
D: TRBD1
J: TRBJ2-1
size: few
CDR3: CSVELGQGGYNEQFF
DNA: TGCAGCGTTGAATTGGGACAGGGCGGCTACAATGAGCAGTTCTTC

V: TRBV7-2
D: TRBD1
J: TRBJ2-5
size: .
CDR3: CASSSGQGFGSEQYF
DNA: TGTGCCAGCAGCTCCGGACAGGGTTTTGGATCTGAGCAGTACTTC

V: TRBV2
D: .
J: TRBJ2-7
size: once
CDR3: CASSEGLAPGAYEQYF
DNA: TGTGCCAGCAGTGAAGGGCTAGCGCCCGGGGCCTACGAGCAGTACTTC

V: TRBV4-2
D: .
J: TRBJ1-2
size: .
CDR3: CASSLGEYYGYTF
DNA: TGTGCCAGCAGCCTCGGGGAGTACTATGGCTACACCTTC

V: TRBV10-3
D: .
J: TRBJ2-7
size: many
CDR3: CAISGNGHEQYF
DNA: TGTGCCATCAGTGGGAATGGCCACGAGCAGTACTTC

V: TRBV4-1
D: .
J: TRBJ1-1
size: .
CDR3: CASSQDWASPEAFF
DNA: TGCGCCAGCAGCCAAGATTGGGCAAGCCCTGAAGCTTTCTTT

V: TRBV10-3
D: .
J: TRBJ2-1
size: .
CDR3: CAISESAKYNEQFF
DNA: TGTGCCATCAGTGAGTCGGCCAAATACAATGAGCAGTTCTTC

V: TRBV5-1
D: .
J: TRBJ2-1
size: .
CDR3: CASSSLQGADKTPYNEQFF
DNA: TGCGCCAGCAGCTCCCTACAGGGCGCTGATAAAACGCCATACAATGAGCAGTTCTTC

V: TRBV27
D: TRBD1
J: TRBJ2-6
size: .
CDR3: CASSSPGQAGGANVLTF
DNA: TGTGCCAGCAGTTCACCGGGACAGGCGGGGGGGGCCAACGTCCTGACTTTC

V: TRBV21-1
D: .
J: TRBJ1-6
size: once
CDR3: CASSKRGKGDHSPLHF
DNA: TGTGCCAGCAGCAAGCGAGGGAAGGGAGATCATTCACCCCTCCACTTT

V: TRBV11-2
D: .
J: TRBJ2-3
size: .
CDR3: CASSDHPSDTQYF
DNA: TGTGCCAGCAGCGACCATCCAAGTGATACGCAGTATTTT

V: TRBV4-2
D: .
J: TRBJ1-4
size: .
CDR3: CASSQTGNNEKLFF
DNA: TGTGCCAGCAGCCAAACAGGGAATAATGAAAAACTGTTTTTT

V: TRBV7-3
D: TRBD1
J: TRBJ2-5
size: few
CDR3: CASSPSGQGQETQYF
DNA: TGTGCCAGCAGCCCCTCCGGACAGGGCCAAGAGACCCAGTACTTC

V: TRBV20-1
D: .
J: TRBJ2-7
size: .
CDR3: CSASRRESSAEQYF
DNA: TGCAGTGCTAGCCGTAGGGAAAGTAGCGCCGAGCAGTACTTC

V: TRBV5-1
D: .
J: TRBJ2-6
size: few
CDR3: CASSRPGVLTF
DNA: TGCGCCAGCAGCCGTCCGGGCGTCCTGACTTTC

V: TRBV27
D: .
J: TRBJ1-2
size: .
CDR3: CASSSQGAGYGYTF
DNA: TGTGCCAGCAGTTCACAGGGTGCTGGCTATGGCTACACCTTC

V: TRBV2
D: TRBD2
J: TRBJ2-5
size: .
CDR3: CASKGREGETQYF
DNA: TGTGCCAGCAAAGGCAGGGAGGGAGAGACCCAGTACTTC

V: TRBV15
D: .
J: TRBJ2-3
size: .
CDR3: CATSQRISTDTQYF
DNA: TGTGCCACCAGCCAGAGGATTAGCACAGATACGCAGTATTTT

V: TRBV29-1
D: TRBD2
J: TRBJ2-7
size: .
CDR3: CSAQKMGGGYNEQYF
DNA: TGCAGCGCCCAGAAAATGGGGGGGGGTTACAATGAGCAGTACTTC

V: TRBV5-1
D: .
J: TRBJ2-1
size: .
CDR3: CASSSPPFSQGSSHNEQFF
DNA: TGCGCCAGCAGCTCGCCTCCGTTCTCACAGGGAAGCTCCCACAATGAGCAGTTCTTC

V: TRBV7-2
D: .
J: TRBJ2-5
size: .
CDR3: CASSVRQVGGQYF
DNA: TGTGCCAGCAGCGTTCGACAGGTTGGCGGGCAGTACTTC

V: TRBV18
D: .
J: TRBJ1-2
size: once
CDR3: CASSNGAGNYGYTF
DNA: TGTGCCAGCTCCAATGGGGCAGGGAACTATGGCTACACCTTC

V: TRBV7-2
D: .
J: TRBJ2-6
size: .
CDR3: CASSFVGLQSGANVLTF
DNA: TGTGCCAGCAGTTTCGTGGGGCTTCAATCTGGGGCCAACGTCCTGACTTTC

V: TRBV3-1
D: .
J: TRBJ1-6
size: .
CDR3: CASSQGSRGSSPLHF
DNA: TGTGCCAGCAGCCAAGGTTCGAGGGGTTCTTCACCCCTCCACTTT

V: TRBV4-3
D: TRBD2
J: TRBJ2-5
size: once
CDR3: CASSQDIAGKETQYF
DNA: TGCGCCAGCAGCCAAGATATAGCGGGGAAAGAGACCCAGTACTTC

V: TRBV10-3
D: .
J: TRBJ1-5
size: .
CDR3: CAIRGRGDQPQHF
DNA: TGTGCCATCAGGGGAAGAGGCGATCAGCCCCAGCATTTT

V: TRBV11-2
D: .
J: TRBJ2-7
size: .
CDR3: CASSSSKNEQYF
DNA: TGTGCCAGCAGCTCATCAAAAAACGAGCAGTACTTC

V: TRBV11-1
D: TRBD2
J: TRBJ2-7
size: .
CDR3: CASSLKRGSYNEQYF
DNA: TGTGCCAGCAGCCTAAAGCGGGGTTCCTACAATGAGCAGTACTTC

V: TRBV6-5
D: .
J: TRBJ2-5
size: .
CDR3: CASRRRSSGTQYF
DNA: TGTGCCAGCAGGCGCAGGTCGAGTGGGACCCAGTACTTC

V: TRBV6-5
D: TRBD2
J: TRBJ2-7
size: .
CDR3: CASSLSRTSLNEQYF
DNA: TGTGCCAGCAGCCTCAGCCGGACTAGCCTCAACGAGCAGTACTTC

V: TRBV10-3
D: TRBD1
J: TRBJ1-1
size: .
CDR3: CATILDRGTEAFF
DNA: TGTGCCACCATACTGGACAGGGGGACTGAAGCTTTCTTT

V: TRBV7-9
D: .
J: TRBJ2-3
size: .
CDR3: CASSLSSVTQYF
DNA: TGTGCCAGCAGCTTGTCTAGCGTTACGCAGTATTTT

V: TRBV5-5
D: TRBD1
J: TRBJ1-2
size: .
CDR3: CASSSPSGQGARGYTF
DNA: TGTGCCAGCAGCAGCCCTTCGGGACAGGGGGCGCGGGGCTACACCTTC

V: TRBV18
D: .
J: TRBJ1-4
size: once
CDR3: CASSPQRLAASNEKLFF
DNA: TGTGCCAGCTCACCACAGCGCCTGGCCGCCTCTAATGAAAAACTGTTTTTT

V: TRBV20-1
D: .
J: TRBJ2-1
size: .
CDR3: CSAPRDIQETQFF
DNA: TGCAGTGCGCCCCGGGACATCCAAGAGACCCAGTTCTTC

V: TRBV12-3/TRBV12-4
D: .
J: TRBJ1-2
size: .
CDR3: CASSCEGSDGYTF
DNA: TGTGCCAGCAGTTGTGAGGGATCGGATGGCTACACCTTC

V: TRBV6-5
D: TRBD2
J: TRBJ2-7
size: .
CDR3: CASSPRRGRSYEQYF
DNA: TGTGCCAGCAGTCCGCGTCGCGGGAGAAGCTACGAGCAGTACTTC

V: TRBV20-1
D: TRBD1
J: TRBJ2-6
size: .
CDR3: CSAGDRGVGSGANVLTF
DNA: TGCAGTGCTGGAGACAGGGGTGTTGGGTCTGGGGCCAACGTCCTGACTTTC

V: TRBV11-2
D: .
J: TRBJ2-4
size: .
CDR3: CASSLIRTEGIQYF
DNA: TGTGCCAGCAGCTTAATCAGGACGGAGGGGATTCAGTACTTC

V: TRBV7-2
D: .
J: TRBJ2-3
size: .
CDR3: CASSLAIIDTQYF
DNA: TGTGCCAGCAGCTTAGCCATCATAGATACGCAGTATTTT

V: TRBV12-3/TRBV12-4
D: .
J: TRBJ2-3
size: .
CDR3: CASSFQGLTLDTQYF
DNA: TGTGCCAGCAGTTTTCAGGGGCTTACTTTAGATACGCAGTATTTT

V: TRBV20-1
D: TRBD1
J: TRBJ2-7
size: .
CDR3: CSASRDRAAYEQYF
DNA: TGCAGTGCTAGCAGGGACAGGGCTGCCTACGAGCAGTACTTC

V: TRBV7-6
D: TRBD2
J: TRBJ2-7
size: few
CDR3: CASSLWEGGYEQYF
DNA: TGTGCCAGCAGCTTATGGGAGGGAGGCTACGAGCAGTACTTC

V: TRBV2
D: .
J: TRBJ2-3
size: .
CDR3: CASSELGYTQYF
DNA: TGTGCCAGCAGTGAGCTAGGATATACGCAGTATTTT

V: TRBV29-1
D: TRBD2
J: TRBJ2-7
size: few
CDR3: CSVTGLASHSYEQYF
DNA: TGCAGCGTTACGGGACTAGCGTCCCACTCCTACGAGCAGTACTTC

V: TRBV5-1
D: TRBD2
J: TRBJ2-3
size: .
CDR3: CATQLAGGPTDTQYF
DNA: TGCGCCACCCAATTAGCGGGAGGGCCCACAGATACGCAGTATTTT

V: TRBV29-1
D: .
J: TRBJ2-1
size: few
CDR3: CSVWGGASFYNEQFF
DNA: TGCAGCGTTTGGGGGGGGGCTAGTTTCTACAATGAGCAGTTCTTC

V: TRBV20-1
D: TRBD2
J: TRBJ2-3
size: few
CDR3: CSGRGLAIHSTQYF
DNA: TGCAGTGGGAGGGGACTAGCGATTCATAGTACGCAGTATTTT

V: TRBV11-2
D: TRBD1
J: TRBJ2-7
size: .
CDR3: CASSHPTGQGANEQYF
DNA: TGTGCCAGCAGCCATCCTACGGGACAGGGTGCGAATGAGCAGTACTTC